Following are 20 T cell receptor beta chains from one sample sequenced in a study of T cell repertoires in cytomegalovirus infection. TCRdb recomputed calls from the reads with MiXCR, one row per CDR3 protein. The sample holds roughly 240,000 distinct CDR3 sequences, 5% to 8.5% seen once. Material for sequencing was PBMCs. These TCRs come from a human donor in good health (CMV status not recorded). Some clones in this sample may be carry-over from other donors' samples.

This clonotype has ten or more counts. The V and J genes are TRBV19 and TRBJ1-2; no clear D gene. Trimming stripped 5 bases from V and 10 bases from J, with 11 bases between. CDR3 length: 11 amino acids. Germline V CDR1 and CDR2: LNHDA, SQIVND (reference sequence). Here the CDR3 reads CASSYLLTYTF. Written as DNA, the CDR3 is TGTGCCAGTAGTTATCTCTTAACCTACACCTTC. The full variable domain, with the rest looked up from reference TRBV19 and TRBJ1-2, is DGGITQSPKYLFRKEGQNVTLSCEQNLNHDAMYWYRQDPGQGLRLIYYSQIVNDFQKGDIAEGYSVSREKKESFPLTVTSAQKNPTAFYLCASSYLLTYTFGSGTRLTVV.

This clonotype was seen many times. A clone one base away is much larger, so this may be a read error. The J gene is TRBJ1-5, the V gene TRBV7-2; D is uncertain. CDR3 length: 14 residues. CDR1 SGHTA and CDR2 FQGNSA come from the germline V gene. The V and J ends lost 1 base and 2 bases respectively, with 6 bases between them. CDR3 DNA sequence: TGTGCCAGCAGCTTAGAGGCAGGCAATCAGCCCCAGCATTTT. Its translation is CASSLEAGNQPQHF.

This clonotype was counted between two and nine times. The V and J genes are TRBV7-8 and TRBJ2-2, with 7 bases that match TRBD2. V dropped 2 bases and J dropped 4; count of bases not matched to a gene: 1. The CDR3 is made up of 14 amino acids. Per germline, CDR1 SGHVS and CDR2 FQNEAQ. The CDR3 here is CASSLLAVTGELFF. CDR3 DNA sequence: TGTGCCAGCAGCTTACTAGCGGTCACCGGGGAGCTGTTTTTT.

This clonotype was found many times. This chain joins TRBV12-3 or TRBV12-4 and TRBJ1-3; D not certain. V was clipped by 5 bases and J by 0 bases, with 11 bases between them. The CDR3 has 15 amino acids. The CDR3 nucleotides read TGTGCCAGCAGTCCCCACCAGAGCTCTGGAAACACCATATATTTT. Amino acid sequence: CASSPHQSSGNTIYF.

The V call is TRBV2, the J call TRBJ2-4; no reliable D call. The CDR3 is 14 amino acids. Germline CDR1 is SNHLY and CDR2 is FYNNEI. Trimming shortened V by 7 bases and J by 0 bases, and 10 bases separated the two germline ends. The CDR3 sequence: CASTLILAKNIQYF. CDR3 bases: TGTGCCAGCACCTTAATACTAGCCAAAAACATTCAGTACTTC.

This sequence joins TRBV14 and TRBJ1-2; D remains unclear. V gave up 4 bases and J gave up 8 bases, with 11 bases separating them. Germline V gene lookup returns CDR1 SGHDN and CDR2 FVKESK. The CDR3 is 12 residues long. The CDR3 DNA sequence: TGTGCCAGCAGCCTCCACCTTGGGGGCTACACCTTC. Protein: CASSLHLGGYTF.

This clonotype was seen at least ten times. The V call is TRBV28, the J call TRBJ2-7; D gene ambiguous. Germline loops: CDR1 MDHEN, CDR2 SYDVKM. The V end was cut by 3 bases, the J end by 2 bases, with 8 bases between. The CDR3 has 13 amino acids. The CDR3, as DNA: TGTGCCAGCAGTTTGGGCGGAACCTACGAGCAGTACTTC. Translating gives CASSLGGTYEQYF.

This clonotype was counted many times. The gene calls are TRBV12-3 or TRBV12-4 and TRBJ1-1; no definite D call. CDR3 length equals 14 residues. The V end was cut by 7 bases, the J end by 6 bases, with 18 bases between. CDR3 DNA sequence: TGTGCCAGCACTCGGTCGGGCTCGGTGGCTGAAGCTTTCTTT. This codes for CASTRSGSVAEAFF.

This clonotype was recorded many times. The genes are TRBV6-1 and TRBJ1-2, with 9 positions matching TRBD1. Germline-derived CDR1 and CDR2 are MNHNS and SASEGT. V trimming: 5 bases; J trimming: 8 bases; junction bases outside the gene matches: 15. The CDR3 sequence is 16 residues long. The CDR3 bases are TGTGCCAGCAGTCCCGACAGGGGGGCCCTTTTAGGGGGCTACACCTTC. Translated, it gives CASSPDRGALLGGYTF.

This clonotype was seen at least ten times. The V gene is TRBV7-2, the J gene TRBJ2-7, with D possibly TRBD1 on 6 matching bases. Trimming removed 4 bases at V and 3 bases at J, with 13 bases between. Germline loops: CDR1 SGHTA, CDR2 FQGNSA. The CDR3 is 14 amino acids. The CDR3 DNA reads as TGTGCCAGCAGCTCCCAGAGAGGGGGCTACGAGCAGTACTTC. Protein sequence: CASSSQRGGYEQYF. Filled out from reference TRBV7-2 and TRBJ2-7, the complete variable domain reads GAGVSQSPSNKVTEKGKDVELRCDPISGHTALYWYRQSLGQGLEFLIYFQGNSAPDKSGLPSDRFSAERTGGSVSTLTIQRTQQEDSAVYLCASSSQRGGYEQYFGPGTRLTVT.

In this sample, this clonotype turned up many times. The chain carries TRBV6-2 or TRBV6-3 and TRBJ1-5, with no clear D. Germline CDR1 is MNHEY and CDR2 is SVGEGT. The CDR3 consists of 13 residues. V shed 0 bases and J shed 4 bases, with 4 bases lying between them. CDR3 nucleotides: TGTGCCAGCAGTTACTCGATTAATCAGCCCCAGCATTTT. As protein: CASSYSINQPQHF.

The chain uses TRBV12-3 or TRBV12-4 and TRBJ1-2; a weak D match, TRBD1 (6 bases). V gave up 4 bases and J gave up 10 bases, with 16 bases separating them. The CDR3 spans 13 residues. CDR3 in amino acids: CASSSTGMSAYTF. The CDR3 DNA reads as TGTGCCAGCAGTTCAACAGGGATGTCGGCCTACACCTTC.

The DNA for the CDR3 is TGCGCCAGCAGCCGGCGGACGGCCCAGGAGACCCAGTACTTC. As protein: CASSRRTAQETQYF. The rearrangement links TRBV5-1 to TRBJ2-5; no reliable D call. The germline gives CDR1 SGHRS, CDR2 YFSETQ. The ends were cut back, 4 bases at V and 5 bases at J, with 15 bases in the middle. The CDR3 totals 14 residues. Full variable domain (remainder filled in from reference TRBV5-1 and TRBJ2-5): KAGVTQTPRYLIKTRGQQVTLSCSPISGHRSVSWYQQTPGQGLQFLFEYFSETQRNKGNFPGRFSGRQFSNSRSEMNVSTLELGDSALYLCASSRRTAQETQYFGPGTRLLVL.

The CDR3 loop is CSARDRSRDYGYTF. CDR3 DNA sequence: TGCAGTGCTAGGGACAGGTCCCGAGACTATGGCTACACCTTC. The chain links TRBV20-1 to TRBJ1-2; 7 nucleotides align to TRBD1. J gave up 3 bases and V 3 bases, and 7 bases lay outside the gene matches. The CDR3 totals 14 residues. In germline, CDR1 is DFQATT, CDR2 SNEGSKA (reference sequence).

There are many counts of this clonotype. The CDR3 here is CASAVGGYNEQFF. The CDR3 bases are TGTGCCAGCGCAGTAGGGGGTTACAATGAGCAGTTCTTC. V gene TRBV28 combines with J gene TRBJ2-1; perhaps TRBD1 as D (6 bases). The CDR3 totals 13 residues. V lost 8 bases and J lost 4, with 12 bases in between. Germline loops: CDR1 MDHEN, CDR2 SYDVKM.

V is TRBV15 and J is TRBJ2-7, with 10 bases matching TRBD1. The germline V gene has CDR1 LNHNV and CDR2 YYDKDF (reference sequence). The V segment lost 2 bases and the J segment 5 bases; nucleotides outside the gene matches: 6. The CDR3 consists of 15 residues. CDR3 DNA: TGTGCCACCAGCAGACCTGGACAGGGGGAAGACGAGCAGTACTTC. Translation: CATSRPGQGEDEQYF.

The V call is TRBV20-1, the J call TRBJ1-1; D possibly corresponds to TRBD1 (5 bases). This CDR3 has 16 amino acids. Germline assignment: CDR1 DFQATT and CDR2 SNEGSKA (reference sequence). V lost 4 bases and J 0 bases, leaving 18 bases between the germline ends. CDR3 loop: CSATLPAGIMNTEAFF. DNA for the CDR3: TGCAGTGCTACACTCCCGGCAGGGATAATGAACACTGAAGCTTTCTTT.

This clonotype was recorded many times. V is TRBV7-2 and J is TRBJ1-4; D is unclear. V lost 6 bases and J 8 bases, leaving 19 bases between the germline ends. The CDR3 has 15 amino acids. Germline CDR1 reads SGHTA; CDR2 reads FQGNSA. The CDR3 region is CASSHGPLSGEKLFF. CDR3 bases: TGTGCCAGCAGTCATGGTCCCCTCAGTGGAGAAAAACTGTTTTTT.

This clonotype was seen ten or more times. CDR3 sequence: CSARTLNSNQPQHF. The CDR3 DNA follows: TGCAGTGCTCGGACATTAAATAGCAATCAGCCCCAGCATTTT. V usage is TRBV20-1 and J usage is TRBJ1-5; possibly TRBD1 for D (5 bases). V shed 5 bases and J shed 0 bases, with 11 bases lying between them. The CDR3 length is 14 residues. Germline CDR1 reads DFQATT; CDR2 reads SNEGSKA (reference sequence).

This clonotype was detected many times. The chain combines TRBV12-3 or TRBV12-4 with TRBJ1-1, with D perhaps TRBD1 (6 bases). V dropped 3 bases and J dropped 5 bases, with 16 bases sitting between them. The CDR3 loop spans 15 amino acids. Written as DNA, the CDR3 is TGTGCCAGCAGTTTCGGGGGCGCATTAGTGACTGAAGCTTTCTTT. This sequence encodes CASSFGGALVTEAFF.